This TCR beta chain emerged from a study of cytomegalovirus exposure and HLA in healthy donors. Study observations and caveats: Follow-up analysis found HLA locus-dependent TCR association rates, highest for DRB1 and lowest for HLA-C. Confirmation was obtained in vitro that a few CMV-associated chains are specific for CMV antigens. Excluded were some V segments that proved indistinguishable, including TRBV6-2 and TRBV6-3. A prior analysis recorded that most TCR beta V segments were productive about 87% or about 30% of the time.

Amplification used 60 Vbeta primers and 13 Jbeta primers. Generated by immunoSEQ multiplex PCR, the TCRdb table keeps only in-frame clones and is missing some. The sample has around 100,000 clones, around 70% seen once. Germline loops: CDR1 SGHDN, CDR2 FVKESK. V lost 7 bases and J 5 bases, leaving 17 bases between the germline ends. This CDR3 contains 14 residues. About this clone itself: Its antigen is as yet unknown.

The J gene is TRBJ1-1, the V gene TRBV14; perhaps TRBD1 as D (5 bases). This sequence was found in a woman between 40 and 50 years old in good health and CMV-seropositive. The specimen sequenced was PBMCs. The CDR3 is CASTAAGWGTEAFF. CDR3 nucleotides: TGTGCCAGCACCGCGGCAGGGTGGGGTACTGAAGCTTTCTTT.